This is a list of T cell receptor beta chains from one sample in a study of cytomegalovirus exposure and HLA in healthy donors. Profiling relied on immunoSEQ multiplex PCR, and the TCRdb table lists in-frame clones only, not all of them. Among a few hundred thousand clones listed, about nine tenths were seen once. Source material: PBMCs. These receptor sequences come from a woman aged 18 to 35 in good health and CMV-seronegative. CDR3s include the opening cysteine and the closing phenylalanine or tryptophan. The order of the fields is J gene, clone size, V gene, D gene, CDR3 DNA, CDR3 protein. D genes are given only for firm matches. Clone size is not always given. Where it is, it says once, few, many or a class for expanded clones.

>TRBJ2-7|few|TRBV7-9|TRBD1
TGTGCCAGCAGCCCTAGACAGGGAGACGAGCAGTACTTC
CASSPRQGDEQYF
>TRBJ2-7|.|TRBV5-6|TRBD1
TGTGCCAGCAGCCGGTTGACAGGGGACGAGCAGTACTTC
CASSRLTGDEQYF
>TRBJ2-7|.|TRBV5-1|TRBD2
TGCGCCAGCAGCCAAGGACTAGCGGGAGTTAGAGAGCAGTACTTC
CASSQGLAGVREQYF
>TRBJ2-7|few|TRBV30|TRBD2
TGTGCCTGGACCCTCGGACTAGCGGGAGCCGACGAGCAGTACTTC
CAWTLGLAGADEQYF
>TRBJ2-7|.|TRBV6-1|TRBD2
TGTGCCAGCAGTGAGGGGACAGGGAAGACTAGCGGGAGACACCCCTACGAGCAGTACTTC
CASSEGTGKTSGRHPYEQYF
>TRBJ1-2|.|TRBV6-6|TRBD1
TGTGCCAGCAGTTACCGGGACAGACAACCCAATGGCTACACCTTC
CASSYRDRQPNGYTF
>TRBJ2-7|.|TRBV19|.
TGTGCCAGTAGTATGGGGGCAGATGGGTCCTACGAGCAGTACTTC
CASSMGADGSYEQYF
>TRBJ1-4|once|TRBV4-2|.
TGTGCCAGCAGCCAAGATATTTCCAGGGATTATGAAAAACTGTTTTTT
CASSQDISRDYEKLFF
>TRBJ2-7|.|TRBV5-1|.
TGCGCCAGCAGCTTGGCGGGGGGCGATAGCCGCGAGCAGTACTTC
CASSLAGGDSREQYF
>TRBJ1-1|.|TRBV10-3|TRBD1
TGTGCCATCAGTGGCGCAGGGGGCGAAGCTTTCTTT
CAISGAGGEAFF
>TRBJ2-7|.|TRBV10-3|TRBD1
TGTGCCATCAGTGACTCGACAGGGCGGAGTATCTACGAGCAGTACTTC
CAISDSTGRSIYEQYF
>TRBJ2-2|.|TRBV9|.
TGTGCCAGCAGCCCAACAGGGTTGGCCGGGGAGCTGTTTTTT
CASSPTGLAGELFF
>TRBJ1-1|.|TRBV6-1|.
TGTGCCAGCAGTGAAGCGCAGGTAAAGAACACTGAAGCTTTCTTT
CASSEAQVKNTEAFF
>TRBJ2-3|.|TRBV6-1|TRBD2
TGTGCCAGCAGTGAATCGGGGACTAGCGGGAGCTTTTGGGAAGATACGCAGTATTTT
CASSESGTSGSFWEDTQYF
>TRBJ2-7|.|TRBV11-2|.
TGTGCCAGCAGCTTCGGGATCGAGCAGTACTTC
CASSFGIEQYF
>TRBJ2-7|.|TRBV27|.
TGTGCCAGCAGTTACAGGGTTTCCTACGAGCAGTACTTC
CASSYRVSYEQYF
>TRBJ1-5|.|TRBV7-9|TRBD1
TGTGCCAGCAGCTTAACGGGGACAGGGGTGAATCAGCCCCAGCATTTT
CASSLTGTGVNQPQHF
>TRBJ2-5|.|TRBV6-4|.
TGTGCCAGCAGTGCCCAGTACCAAGAGACCCAGTACTTC
CASSAQYQETQYF
>TRBJ2-3|.|TRBV19|TRBD2
TGTGCCAGTAAATGGCGGGGGAGCACAGATACGCAGTATTTT
CASKWRGSTDTQYF
>TRBJ2-2|.|TRBV5-6|.
TGTGCCAGCAGCTTGGCCCCTGGGGAGCTGTTTTTT
CASSLAPGELFF
>TRBJ2-4|.|TRBV5-1|.
TGCGCCAGCAGCGCGGGACAGATGATAGCCAAAAACATTCAGTACTTC
CASSAGQMIAKNIQYF
>TRBJ2-1|.|TRBV5-1|TRBD1
TGCGCCAGCAGCTCGGGACAGGGAGGGCACAATGAGCAGTTCTTC
CASSSGQGGHNEQFF
>TRBJ2-1|.|TRBV28|.
TGTGCCAGCAGTTCGGTCTCTGGCGGGCCCTACAATGAGCAGTTCTTC
CASSSVSGGPYNEQFF
>TRBJ2-7|.|TRBV6-5|.
TGTGCCAGCAGTCCCCCCGGCGGCGCCAACTACGAGCAGTACTTC
CASSPPGGANYEQYF
>TRBJ1-2|.|TRBV5-6|.
TGTGCCAGCAGCTCCCCCTCGGGGGTTGATGGCTACACCTTC
CASSSPSGVDGYTF
>TRBJ1-1|once|TRBV5-4|TRBD1
TGTGCCAGCAGCCTACAACAGGGGCCGGCTGAAGCTTTCTTT
CASSLQQGPAEAFF
>TRBJ1-6|.|TRBV5-1|.
TGCGCCAGCAGCTTGTATGAGACAGGTCAGGGATCACCCCTCCACTTT
CASSLYETGQGSPLHF
>TRBJ2-7|.|TRBV7-6|TRBD2
TGTGCCAGCAGCACTGGGGGAGGGAGCTACGAGCAGTACTTC
CASSTGGGSYEQYF
>TRBJ1-4|once|TRBV11-2|.
TGTGCCAGCAGCTTAGCGGGTTATAATGAAAAACTGTTTTTT
CASSLAGYNEKLFF
>TRBJ2-6|.|TRBV7-2|TRBD2
TGTGCCAGCAGCTTTGTAGCGGGAGTGGCCCCCTCTGGGGCCAACGTCCTGACTTTC
CASSFVAGVAPSGANVLTF
>TRBJ2-7|.|TRBV27|TRBD2
TGTGCCAGCAGTTCTGTCTTAGCGGGAGGGCCTTTCGAGCAGTACTTC
CASSSVLAGGPFEQYF
>TRBJ1-2|few|TRBV25-1|.
TGTGCCAGCAGTGAATCCGATCGCAGGCTGGGCTACACCTTC
CASSESDRRLGYTF
>TRBJ2-2|.|TRBV11-2|TRBD2
TGTGCCAGCAGCCGACTAGCGGGAGGCAGAACCGGGGAGCTGTTTTTT
CASSRLAGGRTGELFF
>TRBJ2-1|.|TRBV5-1|.
TGCGCCAGCAGCTTGGAGGCCGGAGCCTTATACAATGAGCAGTTCTTC
CASSLEAGALYNEQFF
>TRBJ2-7|once|TRBV27|TRBD2
TGTGCCAGCAGTTTAGTATTAGCGGGAGGGCCCTACGAGCAGTACTTC
CASSLVLAGGPYEQYF
>TRBJ1-5|.|TRBV28|.
TGTGCCAGCAGTTTCGGGGTTTACGGCAATCAGCCCCAGCATTTT
CASSFGVYGNQPQHF
>TRBJ2-3|.|TRBV5-4|TRBD1
TGTGCCAGCAGCCCACAGGGGATCACAGATACGCAGTATTTT
CASSPQGITDTQYF
>TRBJ2-3|.|TRBV6-4|.
TGTGCCAGCAGTGTGAACCTCCCGCGAGATACGCAGTATTTT
CASSVNLPRDTQYF
>TRBJ1-1|.|TRBV7-9|TRBD1
TGTGCCAGCAGCTCTACGACAGGGGACACTGAAGCTTTCTTT
CASSSTTGDTEAFF
>TRBJ1-3|.|TRBV5-1|TRBD1
TGCGCCAGCAGCTTACAACGACAGGGGGGAGGTTCTGGAAACACCATATATTTT
CASSLQRQGGGSGNTIYF
>TRBJ1-2|few|TRBV7-8|.
TGTGCCAGCAGCTTAGCGTTATATGGCTACACCTTC
CASSLALYGYTF
>TRBJ1-1|.|TRBV5-1|TRBD1
TGCGCCAGCAGCACCCGGACAGGGAACACTGAAGCTTTCTTT
CASSTRTGNTEAFF
>TRBJ2-1|.|TRBV10-3|.
TGTGCCATCAGTGATATGGGGGCGAGGGATGAGCAGTTCTTC
CAISDMGARDEQFF
>TRBJ2-1|.|TRBV6-1|TRBD1
TGTGCCAGCAACCCGGTAGGACAGGTCAATGAGCAGTTCTTC
CASNPVGQVNEQFF
>TRBJ1-1|.|TRBV6-4|TRBD1
TGTGCCAGCAGTTTGGACAGGGGCACTGAAGCTTTCTTT
CASSLDRGTEAFF
>TRBJ1-2|.|TRBV18|TRBD1
TGTGCCAGCTCAATTTTTCAGGGGGCGATCTATGGCTACACCTTC
CASSIFQGAIYGYTF
>TRBJ2-3|.|TRBV11-3|TRBD2
TGTGCCAGCAGCTTAGGCGCGCTAGCGGGAGCGGATACGCAGTATTTT
CASSLGALAGADTQYF
>TRBJ2-1|once|TRBV9|.
TGTGCCAGCAGCGTAGATACGGGGACCTACAATGAGCAGTTCTTC
CASSVDTGTYNEQFF
>TRBJ2-3|.|TRBV4-1|.
TGCGCCAGCAGCCACTACACAGATACGCAGTATTTT
CASSHYTDTQYF
>TRBJ2-7|.|TRBV7-3|TRBD1
TGTGCCAGCAGCTTAGACAGGGGTAAAACCTACGAGCAGTACTTC
CASSLDRGKTYEQYF
>TRBJ2-7|.|TRBV6-1|.
TGTGCCAGCGTAGATCTGACTTACTACGAGCAGTACTTC
CASVDLTYYEQYF
>TRBJ2-1|.|TRBV6-1|TRBD2
TGTGCCAGCAGTGCTTCTAGCGGCGGTTCCTACAATGAGCAGTTCTTC
CASSASSGGSYNEQFF
>TRBJ2-7|.|TRBV7-3|TRBD2
TGTGCCAGCAGCTTGGGGCGGGAGTACTCCTACGAGCAGTACTTC
CASSLGREYSYEQYF
>TRBJ1-1|.|TRBV7-8|TRBD1
TGTGCCAGCAGCTTAAAGTACAGGGGTGCTGAAGCTTTCTTT
CASSLKYRGAEAFF
>TRBJ2-2|once|TRBV9|.
TGTGCCAGCAGCGTAGGAGACTCCGGGGAGCTGTTTTTT
CASSVGDSGELFF
>TRBJ1-4|.|TRBV4-1|TRBD1
TGCGCCAGCGCGACAGGGCAGACGACTAATGAAAAACTGTTTTTT
CASATGQTTNEKLFF
>TRBJ2-5|once|TRBV2|.
TGTGCCAGCAGTGAAGCGGGTCGCCCGGGGACCCAGTACTTC
CASSEAGRPGTQYF
>TRBJ1-4|once|TRBV28|.
TGTGCCAGCAGTTTAGCAGGGAGGAATGAAAAACTGTTTTTT
CASSLAGRNEKLFF
>TRBJ2-1|.|TRBV6-4|TRBD2
TGTGCCAGCAGTGCCTGGGATACTAGCGAGTACAATGAGCAGTTCTTC
CASSAWDTSEYNEQFF